Below are 13 T cell receptor beta chains sequenced from a single sample in a study of OX40 agonist ivuxolimab in advanced cancers. Produced via immunoSEQ multiplex PCR; TCRdb's table is partial and in-frame only. The sample lists roughly 90,000 clones; roughly 88% were seen once. Sequencing was performed on CD4+ or CD8+ T cells sorted from blood, taken in a trial of the OX40 agonist ivuxolimab. The receptors shown here come from an adult with an advanced solid tumor such as melanoma, head and neck, liver or kidney cancer.

This clone was detected only once. V gene TRBV28 combines with J gene TRBJ1-2; a possible D gene is TRBD1 (5 bases). The CDR3 loop spans 14 amino acids. Trimming took 3 bases from V and 2 from J, leaving 10 bases between them. Germline V gene sequence: CDR1 MDHEN, CDR2 SYDVKM. The CDR3 DNA reads TGTGCCAGCAGTTTGTTTGAGGGGAACTATGGCTACACCTTC. Translating gives CASSLFEGNYGYTF.

V is TRBV5-4 and J is TRBJ2-3, with TRBD1 matching over 7 bases. Germline CDR1 reads SGHNT; CDR2 reads YYREEE (reference sequence). The CDR3 has 16 residues. The J segment lost 0 bases and the V segment lost 1 base, leaving 5 bases of the junction unmatched. The DNA for the CDR3 is TGTGCCAGCAGCTTGACGACAGGGTCTAGCACAGATACGCAGTATTTT. Residues: CASSLTTGSSTDTQYF.

This clone showed up just once. The V gene is TRBV9, the J gene TRBJ1-1, with D maybe TRBD1 (6 bases). Germline V gene sequence: CDR1 SGDLS, CDR2 YYNGEE. The CDR3 is 15 residues long. The V and J ends lost 4 bases and 0 bases respectively, with 13 bases between them. CDR3 DNA sequence: TGTGCCAGCAGCCCAACGACAGGATTGAACACTGAAGCTTTCTTT. Amino acids: CASSPTTGLNTEAFF. Full variable domain (remainder filled in from reference TRBV9 and TRBJ1-1): DSGVTQTPKHLITATGQRVTLRCSPRSGDLSVYWYQQSLDQGLQFLIQYYNGEERAKGNILERFSAQQFPDLHSELNLSSLELGDSALYFCASSPTTGLNTEAFFGQGTRLTVV.

The chain joins TRBV2 to TRBJ2-3; D unclear. The germline V and J ends were trimmed by 8 bases and 0 bases, with 12 bases remaining between them. Germline CDR1 SNHLY, CDR2 FYNNEI. The CDR3 is made up of 14 amino acids. This CDR3 is CASLLDLSTDTQYF. Here the CDR3 DNA reads TGTGCCAGCTTACTGGACCTCAGCACAGATACGCAGTATTTT.

The chain couples TRBV9 to TRBJ2-5; 7 bases fit TRBD2. The CDR3 extends over 15 amino acids. V lost 0 bases, J lost 5 bases, and 7 bases stayed unmatched. Germline lookup yields CDR1 SGDLS and CDR2 YYNGEE. CDR3 residues: CASSVGSVGGETQYF. Written as DNA, the CDR3 is TGTGCCAGCAGCGTAGGGAGCGTGGGAGGGGAGACCCAGTACTTC.

The chain is built from TRBV28 and TRBJ2-7; 10 bases are a match to TRBD2. Germline trimming cut 6 bases from V and 6 bases from J; bases unmatched to any gene: 14. The CDR3 extends over 16 amino acids. Germline V gene data show CDR1 as MDHEN and CDR2 as SYDVKM. The CDR3 here is CASSPRGLAGVREQYF. The CDR3 nucleotides read TGTGCCAGCAGCCCCAGGGGTCTAGCGGGAGTACGCGAGCAGTACTTC.

The DNA of the CDR3 is TGTGCCAGCCACAGGGCAGGGAGCACAGATACGCAGTATTTT. Translated: CASHRAGSTDTQYF. V and J are TRBV27 and TRBJ2-3, with D possibly being TRBD1 (6 bases). The length of the CDR3 is 14 residues. The germline gives CDR1 MNHEY, CDR2 SMNVEV (reference sequence). The germline V and J ends were trimmed by 8 bases and 0 bases, with 12 bases remaining between them.

CDR3 coding DNA: TGTGCCAGCTCACCACCACGGGGGCGAAGCCATGGCTACACCTTC. Amino acid sequence: CASSPPRGRSHGYTF. This rearrangement joins TRBV18 to TRBJ1-2; maybe TRBD1 (6 bases). This CDR3 is built from 15 residues. CDR1 is KGHSH, CDR2 LQKENI, per germline. Between the trimmed V and J ends, which lost 0 bases and 6 bases, there was a span of 14 bases.

J is TRBJ2-1 and V is TRBV5-4; 10 nucleotides agree with TRBD2. The J segment lost 8 bases and the V segment lost 0 bases, leaving 2 bases of the junction unmatched. Germline-derived CDR1 and CDR2 are SGHNT and YYREEE (reference sequence). This CDR3 is built from 14 residues. Here the CDR3 DNA reads TGTGCCAGCAGCTTGGATCTAGCGGGAGATGAGCAGTTCTTC. This encodes CASSLDLAGDEQFF. The whole variable domain, filled in from reference TRBV5-4 and TRBJ2-1, reads ETGVTQSPTHLIKTRGQQVTLRCSSQSGHNTVSWYQQALGQGPQFIFQYYREEENGRGNFPPRFSGLQFPNYSSELNVNALELDDSALYLCASSLDLAGDEQFFGPGTRLTVL.

Notes on this clone: Other DNA sequences in this specimen translate into the identical CDR3. The chain uses TRBV7-2 and TRBJ2-7; D unresolved. The CDR3 runs 15 residues. V lost 2 bases, J lost 1 base, and 12 bases lay in between. Germline loops: CDR1 SGHTA, CDR2 FQGNSA. For the CDR3, the DNA is TGTGCCAGCAGCTTATCTGGCGTTTCGTCCTACGAGCAGTACTTC. It yields the protein CASSLSGVSSYEQYF.

This clone came up once. V is TRBV28 and J is TRBJ1-1; tentatively, D is TRBD1 (6 bases). The V and J ends lost 6 bases and 1 base respectively, with 9 bases between them. The germline CDR1 and CDR2 sequences are MDHEN and SYDVKM. This CDR3 has 13 amino acids. The CDR3 is CASRDSQNTEAFF. The DNA for the CDR3 is TGTGCCAGCAGGGACAGCCAGAACACTGAAGCTTTCTTT.

This sequence joins TRBV28 and TRBJ2-3; D gene ambiguous. Per germline, CDR1 MDHEN and CDR2 SYDVKM. The CDR3 consists of 13 residues. Trimming cost V 6 bases and J 0 bases, with 7 bases left between them. The CDR3 sequence: CASRETSTDTQYF. Here the CDR3 DNA reads TGTGCCAGCAGAGAAACTAGCACAGATACGCAGTATTTT.

The CDR3 DNA follows: TGTGCCAGCAGCCCTGCGGGACAGGATAATGAAAAACTGTTTTTT. Encoded protein: CASSPAGQDNEKLFF. V is TRBV5-5 and J is TRBJ1-4; 8 bases are shared with TRBD1. The CDR3 runs to 15 residues. In germline, CDR1 is SGHKS, CDR2 YYEKEE (reference sequence). Unmatched junction bases numbered 6, after V lost 4 bases and J lost 4 bases.